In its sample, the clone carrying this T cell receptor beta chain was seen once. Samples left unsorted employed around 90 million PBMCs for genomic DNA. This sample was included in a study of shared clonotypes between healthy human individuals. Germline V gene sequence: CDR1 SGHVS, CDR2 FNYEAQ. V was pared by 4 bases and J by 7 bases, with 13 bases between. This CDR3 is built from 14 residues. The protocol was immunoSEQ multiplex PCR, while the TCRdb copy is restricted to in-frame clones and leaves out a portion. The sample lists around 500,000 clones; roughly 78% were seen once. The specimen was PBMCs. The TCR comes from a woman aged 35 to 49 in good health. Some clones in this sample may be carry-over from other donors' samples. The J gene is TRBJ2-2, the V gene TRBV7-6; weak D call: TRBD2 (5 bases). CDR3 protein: CASSSSLAGGELFF. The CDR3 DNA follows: TGTGCCAGCAGCTCGTCTCTGGCGGGCGGGGAGCTGTTTTTT.